This TCR beta chain originates from a study of blood T cell repertoires in COVID-19. The CDR3 runs to 15 residues. The germline CDR1 and CDR2 sequences are MNHEY and SVGAGI. V was clipped by 0 bases and J by 2 bases, with 9 bases between them. Sequenced by immunoSEQ multiplex PCR; TCRdb stores in-frame clones only, minus some. The data show 35,000 to 45,000 clones, with around nine tenths seen just once and about 2% held by the top ten. The receptor was derived from a human donor in a cohort sampled during active COVID-19. Sequencing was performed on peripheral blood. This chain connects TRBV6-5 to TRBJ2-3; D may be TRBD2 (6 bases). DNA for the CDR3: TGTGCCAGCAGTTACTCGGGCGGGGTCACAGATACGCAGTATTTT. This translates into CASSYSGGVTDTQYF.